The clone carrying this T cell receptor (beta chain) occurred a few times. TCRdb re-analysed the 5' RACE reads in MiXCR, keeping a single row per CDR3 protein. Of 650,000 to 750,000 distinct CDR3 sequences in the sample, 20% to 25% were seen once. The sample is drawn from a study of identical twins. These same records also appear under a second study, on T cells expressing NK-cell markers.

Input material: PBMCs. This TCR was sampled from a woman aged 18-30 years in good health.

CDR3 sequence reads: CSARVSYGYGYTF. The CDR3 nucleotides read TGCAGTGCTAGAGTCAGTTATGGCTATGGCTACACCTTC. The V and J genes are TRBV20-1 and TRBJ1-2; D unresolved. The CDR3 totals 13 residues. The germline CDR1 and CDR2 sequences are DFQATT and SNEGSKA (reference sequence). The ends were cut back, 1 base at V and 4 bases at J, with 10 bases in the middle.